The clone carrying this T cell receptor (beta chain) was seen just once. What it binds is not known. The data derive from a study of T cells in Graves' hyperthyroidism and ophthalmopathy. Uncontrolled infection, other autoimmune disease, pregnancy or lactation barred patients from enrollment. Extraction of PBMCs used roughly 9.3 ml of fresh peripheral blood. General study findings and limits: Ophthalmopathy cases were set apart from stable hyperthyroidism by a 13 V-J model.

The CDR3 regions of TCR beta were amplified from RNA transcripts. A set of HTBI primers served as the primers for a first-round RT-PCR of the TCR CDR3. A single record per CDR3 protein comes from TCRdb applying MiXCR to the multiplex PCR reads. This table holds 250,000 to 300,000 distinct CDR3 sequences, roughly a fifth found once. V shed 0 bases and J shed 1 base, with 7 bases lying between them. Germline lookup yields CDR1 SQVTM and CDR2 ANQGSEA. The CDR3 covers 13 residues. The material sequenced was blood. The source is a man between 45 and 60 years old with Graves' ophthalmopathy. This chain joins TRBV29-1 and TRBJ2-7; no clear D gene. In DNA, the CDR3 is TGCAGCGTTGAAGATTCTGAGTCCTACGAGCAGTACTTC. As protein: CSVEDSESYEQYF.